The 29 T cell receptor beta chains below come from one sample, sequenced in a study of cytomegalovirus exposure and HLA in healthy donors. Generated by immunoSEQ multiplex PCR, the TCRdb table keeps only in-frame clones and is missing some. The data hold tens of thousands of clones, with more than 85% observed a single time. The source material was PBMCs. These receptors came from a woman aged 18-29 years in good health and CMV-seronegative.

The chain combines TRBV29-1 with TRBJ2-5; 7 bases align to TRBD2. The CDR3 is 13 residues long. CDR1 is SQVTM and CDR2 is ANQGSEA in the germline V gene. The J segment lost 11 bases and the V segment lost 4 bases, leaving 13 bases of the junction unmatched. In DNA, the CDR3 is TGCAGCGTTGCCACGATTACCCTGGGACTACAGTACTTC. Residues: CSVATITLGLQYF.

The chain carries TRBV6-5 and TRBJ2-7; 8 nucleotides line up with TRBD1. CDR3 size: 15 residues. CDR1 is MNHEY, CDR2 SVGAGI, per germline. The J segment lost 0 bases and the V segment lost 6 bases, leaving 7 bases of the junction unmatched. DNA of the CDR3: TGTGCCAGCAGGAGGGGAACAGGGGGCTCCTACGAGCAGTACTTC. Its protein is CASRRGTGGSYEQYF.

The V call is TRBV18, the J call TRBJ2-1; 11 nucleotides line up with TRBD2. The J segment lost 10 bases and the V segment lost 5 bases, leaving 10 bases of the junction unmatched. CDR3 length equals 15 residues. CDR1 and CDR2 from the germline V gene are KGHSH and LQKENI. CDR3 bases: TGTGCCAGCTCAATCATAGCGGGGGGGGGCGAGGAGCAGTTCTTC. Translating it yields CASSIIAGGGEEQFF.

This clone is categorized as medium-sized (0.01 to 0.1%). V usage is TRBV30 and J usage is TRBJ2-2; 14 positions agree with TRBD2. This CDR3 is built from 16 residues. The V segment lost 3 bases and the J segment 5 bases; nucleotides outside the gene matches: 5. CDR1 is GTSNPN and CDR2 is SVGIG in the germline V gene (reference sequence). CDR3 protein: CAWRRLAGGETGELFF. As DNA, the CDR3 is TGTGCCTGGAGGAGACTAGCGGGAGGGGAGACCGGGGAGCTGTTTTTT.

This clone is a singleton in its sample. This chain uses TRBV9 with TRBJ1-2, with D tentatively TRBD1 (5 bases). Trimming left V 0 bases short and J 2 bases short, with 8 bases between. Per the germline V gene, CDR1 is SGDLS and CDR2 is YYNGEE. This CDR3 contains 14 residues. The chain's CDR3 is CASSVGQGNYGYTF. CDR3 nucleotide sequence: TGTGCCAGCAGCGTAGGGCAGGGAAACTATGGCTACACCTTC.

The V call is TRBV7-8, the J call TRBJ2-7; 7 bases align to TRBD1. The J segment lost 6 bases and the V segment lost 5 bases, leaving 16 bases of the junction unmatched. The CDR3 consists of 16 residues. CDR1 is SGHVS, CDR2 FQNEAQ, per germline. The CDR3 bases are TGTGCCAGCAGCCCACGTATCGGGACAGCTGCAGCCGAGCAGTACTTC. This sequence encodes CASSPRIGTAAAEQYF.

The chain recombines TRBV4-3 with TRBJ1-5; D may be TRBD1 (6 bases). V was pared by 0 bases and J by 5 bases, with 11 bases between. CDR3 length: 15 amino acids. Germline V gene sequence: CDR1 LGHNA, CDR2 YSLEER. The CDR3 DNA reads as TGCGCCAGCAGCCAAGATTTACAGGGAGATCAGCCCCAGCATTTT. Its translation: CASSQDLQGDQPQHF.

This chain links TRBV18 with TRBJ2-5; 12 bases are a match to TRBD1. There are 18 residues in the CDR3. The germline CDR1 and CDR2 sequences are KGHSH and LQKENI. Trimming took 0 bases from V and 2 from J; bases not matched to a gene: 7. CDR3 protein: CASSPPGTGGLRQETQYF. The CDR3 coding sequence is TGTGCCAGCTCACCACCTGGGACAGGGGGCTTGAGACAAGAGACCCAGTACTTC.

V and J are TRBV28 and TRBJ1-2, with no clear D. CDR1 is MDHEN, CDR2 SYDVKM, per germline. The CDR3 loop spans 13 amino acids. V lost 6 bases, J lost 0 bases, and 8 bases lay in between. The CDR3 loop is CASRRNTNYGYTF. The CDR3 nucleotides are TGTGCCAGCAGGCGGAATACTAACTATGGCTACACCTTC.

This rearrangement joins TRBV11-2 to TRBJ1-1; D ambiguous. Trimming removed 2 bases at V and 5 bases at J, with 12 bases between. Germline V gives CDR1 SGHAT, CDR2 FQNNGV. This CDR3 spans 14 amino acids. CDR3 bases: TGTGCCAGCAGCTTAATGGTATCGGGGACTGAAGCTTTCTTT. This gives the protein CASSLMVSGTEAFF.

CDR3 amino acids: CASSPEGELIYEQYF. The DNA for the CDR3 is TGTGCCAGCAGCCCCGAGGGGGAGTTGATCTACGAGCAGTACTTC. The J gene is TRBJ2-7, the V gene TRBV4-2; possible D gene TRBD1, 6 bases. Per germline, CDR1 LGHNA and CDR2 YNFKEQ. The CDR3 sequence is 15 residues long. V lost 4 bases and J lost 3, with 16 bases in between.

The rearrangement uses TRBV27 and TRBJ2-7; tentative D call: TRBD1 (5 bases). The CDR3 loop spans 13 amino acids. The ends were cut back, 2 bases at V and 3 bases at J, with 8 bases in the middle. Per germline, CDR1 MNHEY and CDR2 SMNVEV (reference sequence). The CDR3 protein is CASSLSDSYEQYF. DNA of the CDR3: TGTGCCAGCAGTTTAAGTGACAGCTACGAGCAGTACTTC.

The chain links TRBV19 to TRBJ2-1; 14 positions match TRBD2. The J segment lost 7 bases and the V segment lost 4 bases, leaving 9 bases of the junction unmatched. The CDR3 runs 17 residues. Germline CDR1 LNHDA, CDR2 SQIVND (reference sequence). The CDR3 spells CASSTGLAGARGNEQFF. The CDR3 coding sequence is TGTGCCAGTAGTACGGGACTAGCGGGAGCAAGAGGGAATGAGCAGTTCTTC.

The chain is built from TRBV5-1 and TRBJ1-1; D is perhaps TRBD1 (6 bases). This CDR3 contains 13 residues. Germline V gene data show CDR1 as SGHRS and CDR2 as YFSETQ. Trimming shortened V by 4 bases and J by 1 base, and 8 bases separated the two germline ends. DNA of the CDR3: TGCGCCAGCAGCGTGACAGGGAACACTGAAGCTTTCTTT. This translates into CASSVTGNTEAFF.

This chain connects TRBV6-4 to TRBJ2-1; D is possibly TRBD2 (7 bases). The germline V gene encodes CDR1 MRHNA and CDR2 SNTAGT. The CDR3 runs 16 residues. The germline V and J ends were trimmed by 0 bases and 5 bases, with 14 bases remaining between them. The CDR3 protein is CASSDSSAGDNNEQFF. CDR3 bases: TGTGCCAGCAGTGACTCGTCCGCGGGGGACAACAATGAGCAGTTCTTC.

The chain joins TRBV18 to TRBJ1-5, with D tentatively TRBD1 (5 bases). The germline V gene has CDR1 KGHSH and CDR2 LQKENI. This CDR3 has 14 residues. The ends were cut back, 5 bases at V and 4 bases at J, with 12 bases in the middle. This CDR3 reads CASSSGALNQPQHF. CDR3 in DNA: TGTGCCAGCTCAAGCGGGGCCCTTAATCAGCCCCAGCATTTT.

The J gene is TRBJ1-5, the V gene TRBV7-8; a weak D match, TRBD1 (6 bases). Trimming took off 3 bases at V and 3 bases at J, with 18 bases between the two ends. The CDR3 has 17 residues. The V gene's germline CDR1 is SGHVS and CDR2 FQNEAQ. The CDR3 DNA reads TGTGCCAGCAGCTTCAGAGGGGGGGCGCGGGACAATCAGCCCCAGCATTTT. Protein: CASSFRGGARDNQPQHF.

The chain couples TRBV10-3 to TRBJ1-3, with D possibly matching TRBD1 (5 bases). The CDR3 sequence is 15 residues long. CDR1 is ENHRY and CDR2 is SYGVKD in the germline V gene. V lost 6 bases to trimming and J lost 4 bases, with 16 bases between them. The CDR3 here is CAIRPVGGSGNTIYF. The CDR3 region has the DNA TGTGCCATCAGGCCTGTTGGGGGGTCCGGAAACACCATATATTTT.

The gene calls are TRBV2 and TRBJ2-5; the match to TRBD1 covers 9 bases. V lost 3 bases and J lost 3; bases outside the gene matches: 2. There are 14 residues in the CDR3. Looked up from germline, CDR1 is SNHLY and CDR2 is FYNNEI. The CDR3 DNA follows: TGTGCCAGCAGTGAGGGGACAGGGAAAGAGACCCAGTACTTC. Its protein product is CASSEGTGKETQYF.

This chain connects TRBV4-3 to TRBJ2-7; 13 nucleotides align to TRBD2. Germline assignment: CDR1 LGHNA and CDR2 YSLEER. This CDR3 has 18 amino acids. J was trimmed by 6 bases and V by 1 base; bases with no gene match: 12. DNA for the CDR3: TGCGCCAGCAGCCAAGGACTAGCGGGGGGCCGGGTCTTGAGCGAGCAGTACTTC. Translating it yields CASSQGLAGGRVLSEQYF.

J is TRBJ1-4 and V is TRBV11-2, with D perhaps matching TRBD1 (6 bases). Germline V gene data show CDR1 as SGHAT and CDR2 as FQNNGV. This CDR3 is 16 amino acids long. V was pared by 5 bases and J by 8 bases, with 21 bases between. The CDR3 reads CASSTRDILWKEKLFF. The CDR3 nucleotides are TGTGCCAGCAGCACAAGGGACATTCTTTGGAAGGAAAAACTGTTTTTT. Supplemented by reference TRBV11-2 and TRBJ1-4, the full variable domain reads EAGVAQSPRYKIIEKRQSVAFWCNPISGHATLYWYQQILGQGPKLLIQFQNNGVVDDSQLPKDRFSAERLKGVDSTLKIQPAKLEDSAVYLCASSTRDILWKEKLFFGSGTQLSVL.

The chain carries TRBV7-2 and TRBJ1-1; D gene uncertain. From germline, CDR1 is SGHTA and CDR2 FQGNSA. V was trimmed by 5 bases and J by 1 base, leaving 11 bases between them. The CDR3 spans 14 residues. CDR3 sequence reads: CASSPSGANTEAFF. CDR3 nucleotides: TGTGCCAGCAGCCCCTCGGGAGCGAACACTGAAGCTTTCTTT.

The chain has TRBV7-2 and TRBJ1-1; D is possibly TRBD1 (6 bases). Deletions cut 2 bases from V and 5 bases from J, with 15 bases between. CDR3 length: 15 residues. The germline gives CDR1 SGHTA, CDR2 FQGNSA. The CDR3 coding sequence is TGTGCCAGCAGCTTATTAGTACAGGGCGGGACTGAAGCTTTCTTT. Its translation is CASSLLVQGGTEAFF.

The gene calls are TRBV5-4 and TRBJ2-1, with 10 bases that match TRBD2. The V gene's germline CDR1 is SGHNT and CDR2 YYREEE (reference sequence). After removal of 2 bases from V and 6 bases from J, the junction contained 5 bases not matched to a gene. This CDR3 region has 15 residues. CDR3 bases: TGTGCCAGCAGCTTATTCCTAGCGGGGGTCAATGAGCAGTTCTTC. Its translation is CASSLFLAGVNEQFF.

This chain connects TRBV6-5 to TRBJ2-7, with 14 bases aligning to TRBD2. J was trimmed by 6 bases and V by 4 bases; bases with no gene match: 5. The CDR3 covers 15 residues. Germline assignment: CDR1 MNHEY and CDR2 SVGAGI. The CDR3 DNA sequence: TGTGCCAGCAGTTCCCAGGGACTAGCGGGAGTCGAGCAGTACTTC. Its protein is CASSSQGLAGVEQYF.

The V and J genes are TRBV9 and TRBJ2-3, with 10 bases matching TRBD2. CDR3 length: 15 amino acids. V gave up 4 bases and J gave up 4 bases; unmatched junction bases: 6. Germline V gene lookup returns CDR1 SGDLS and CDR2 YYNGEE. The DNA of the CDR3 is TGTGCCAGCAGCCTAGCGGGAGCCCCTCCAGATACGCAGTATTTT. Amino acids: CASSLAGAPPDTQYF. The entire variable domain, with the rest obtained from reference TRBV9 and TRBJ2-3, is as follows: DSGVTQTPKHLITATGQRVTLRCSPRSGDLSVYWYQQSLDQGLQFLIQYYNGEERAKGNILERFSAQQFPDLHSELNLSSLELGDSALYFCASSLAGAPPDTQYFGPGTRLTVL.

There are a few counts of this clone. The chain employs TRBV5-4 and TRBJ2-1, with D perhaps matching TRBD2 (5 bases). Germline CDR1 is SGHNT and CDR2 is YYREEE (reference sequence). V was pared by 4 bases and J by 14 bases, with 22 bases between. This CDR3 spans 14 amino acids. The CDR3 nucleotides are TGTGCCAGCAGCCCATTGGGAACTTCCCGGGAAAAGTTCTTC. Its translation is CASSPLGTSREKFF.

CDR3 coding DNA: TGTGCCAGCCGGGGACAGGGGAATACTGAAGCTTTCTTT. The encoded protein is CASRGQGNTEAFF. The rearrangement joins TRBV25-1 to TRBJ1-1; 10 bases align to TRBD1. V lost 8 bases to trimming and J lost 5 bases; unmatched junction nucleotides: 5. The V gene's germline CDR1 is MGHDK and CDR2 SYGVNS. The CDR3 has 13 amino acids. Drawing the rest from reference TRBV25-1 and TRBJ1-1, the complete variable domain is EADIYQTPRYLVIGTGKKITLECSQTMGHDKMYWYQQDPGMELHLIHYSYGVNSTEKGDLSSESTVSRIRTEHFPLTLESARPSHTSQYLCASRGQGNTEAFFGQGTRLTVV.

CDR3 bases: TGTGCCAGTAGTTCCCCGACAGGGGCCGTGGGTCAGCCCCAGCATTTT. Translation gives CASSSPTGAVGQPQHF. V gene TRBV19 combines with J gene TRBJ1-5; 8 bases agree with TRBD1. V shed 5 bases, J shed 6 bases, and the junction held 12 bases outside the gene matches. CDR1 and CDR2 from the germline V gene are LNHDA and SQIVND (reference sequence). This CDR3 has 16 amino acids.